This T cell receptor beta chain originates from a study of blood T cell repertoires in COVID-19. As for the study in general: Sites across the United States, Italy and Spain contributed samples from acute and convalescent COVID-19.

Data came from immunoSEQ multiplex PCR; TCRdb stores just in-frame clones and leaves some out. The sample carries 180,000 or so clones, around 80% recorded once. The germline V gene encodes CDR1 WNHNN and CDR2 SYGVQD (reference sequence). Trimming pared 5 bases from V and 1 base from J, leaving 11 bases between. This CDR3 has 14 amino acids. This clone has just a few counts. The specimen sequenced was peripheral blood. V is TRBV10-1 and J is TRBJ1-1; D might be TRBD1 (6 bases). This receptor was obtained from an elderly woman with active or convalescent COVID-19. The CDR3 nucleotides are TGCGCCAGCAGTCCCGGACAGAGGAACACTGAAGCTTTCTTT. It is translated as CASSPGQRNTEAFF.